This TCR beta chain was captured in a study of blood T cell repertoires in COVID-19. Assay used: immunoSEQ multiplex PCR; TCRdb lists only in-frame clones, some missing. The sample lists around 170,000 clones, roughly 80% occurring once. With 5 bases removed from V and 1 base from J, the gap between germline ends came to 6 bases. This CDR3 has 13 amino acids. Germline loops: CDR1 MNHEY, CDR2 SVGAGI. This clone occurred a few times. This rearrangement joins TRBV6-5 to TRBJ1-5, with D perhaps matching TRBD1 (6 bases). The sequence was collected from a woman of 80 years or more with acute or convalescent COVID-19. Sequenced input: peripheral blood. CDR3 residues: CASSQGSNQPQHF. The CDR3 DNA reads TGTGCCAGCAGTCAGGGGAGCAATCAGCCCCAGCATTTT.